In its sample, the clone carrying this T cell receptor (beta chain) was seen a few times. What it binds is unknown. This entry is derived from a study of T-cell memory formation after mild COVID-19. Study details: Largely donor-specific sequence clusters came from two donors.

Study-wide results and caveats: Clones contracting over day 15 to 85 were CD4/CD8 balanced, with later expanders leaning CD4+.

MiXCR, run by TCRdb on the 5' RACE reads, gives a single entry per CDR3 protein. The table has about 560,000 distinct CDR3 sequences, less than 25% seen once. The CDR3 length is 16 residues. Germline V gene lookup returns CDR1 SGDLS and CDR2 YYNGEE. V dropped 3 bases and J dropped 6; count of bases not matched to a gene: 8. The receptor's source is an adult woman who had mild COVID-19 (a few samples of this study predate the infection). Cell type and time point are not known. The chain combines TRBV9 with TRBJ2-1; 11 positions agree with TRBD1. The material sequenced was PBMCs or a T cell subset sorted from them (not recorded which). The CDR3, as DNA: TGTGCCAGCAGCGAAACCGGGACAGGGGGTTTCAATGAGCAGTTCTTC. Protein sequence: CASSETGTGGFNEQFF.